The subject of this entry is one T cell receptor beta chain. The antigen is unknown. PCR amplification relied on 60 Vbeta primers (plus 13 Jbeta primers). Data came from immunoSEQ multiplex PCR; TCRdb stores just in-frame clones and leaves some out. The table has about 86,000 clones, more than 75% seen once. This sample is drawn from a study of cytomegalovirus exposure and HLA in healthy donors. Whole-study findings and limits: Per a later analysis, roughly 17,000 TCR beta sequences showed association with HLA alleles at 0.05 false discovery rate. The study assumed roughly uniform donor sequencing depth for presence/absence analyses. With high specificity and sensitivity, the classifier reportedly diagnosed cytomegalovirus status. Earlier results showed most TCR beta V segments being productive about 90% or about 30% of the time.

The CDR3 runs to 14 residues. Germline CDR1 reads MNHNS; CDR2 reads SASEGT. V was cut by 6 bases and J by 5 bases, with 16 bases left in between. Sequencing was done on a sample of PBMCs. The chain uses TRBV6-1 and TRBJ1-2; D is undetermined. The TCR was taken from a woman between 35 and 50 years old in good health and CMV-seropositive. The CDR3 loop reads CASRSGGGLYGYTF. DNA of the CDR3: TGTGCCAGCAGGTCGGGAGGCGGCCTGTATGGCTACACCTTC.